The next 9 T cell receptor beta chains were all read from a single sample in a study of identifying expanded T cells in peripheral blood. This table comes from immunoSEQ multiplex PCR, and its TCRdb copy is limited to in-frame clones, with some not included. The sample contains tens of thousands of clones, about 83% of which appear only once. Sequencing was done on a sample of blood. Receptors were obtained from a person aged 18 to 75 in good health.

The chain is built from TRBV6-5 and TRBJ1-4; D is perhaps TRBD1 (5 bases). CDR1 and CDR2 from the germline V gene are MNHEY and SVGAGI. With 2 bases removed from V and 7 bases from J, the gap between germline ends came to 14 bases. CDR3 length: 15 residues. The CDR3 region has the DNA TGTGCCAGCAGTTACGTGGGGCAGGTAGCTGAAAAACTGTTTTTT. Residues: CASSYVGQVAEKLFF.

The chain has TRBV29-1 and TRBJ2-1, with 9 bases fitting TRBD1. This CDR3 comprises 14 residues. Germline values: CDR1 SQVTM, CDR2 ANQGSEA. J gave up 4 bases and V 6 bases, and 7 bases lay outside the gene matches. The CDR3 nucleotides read TGCAGCGTAGAACAGGGGGCGACATACAATGAGCAGTTCTTC. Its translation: CSVEQGATYNEQFF.

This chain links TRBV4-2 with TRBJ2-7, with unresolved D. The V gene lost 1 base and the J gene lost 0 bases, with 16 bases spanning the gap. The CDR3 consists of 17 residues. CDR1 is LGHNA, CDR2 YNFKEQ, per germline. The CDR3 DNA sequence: TGTGCCAGCAGCCAAGTCACGGGTTCTTTAAGCTCCTACGAGCAGTACTTC. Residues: CASSQVTGSLSSYEQYF.

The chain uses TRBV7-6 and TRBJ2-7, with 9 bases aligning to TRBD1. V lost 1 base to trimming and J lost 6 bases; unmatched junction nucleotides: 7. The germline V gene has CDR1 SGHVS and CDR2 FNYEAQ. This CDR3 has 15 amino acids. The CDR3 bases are TGTGCCAGCAGCTTAGTGGGGGACAGGGCGTCCGAGCAGTACTTC. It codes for CASSLVGDRASEQYF.

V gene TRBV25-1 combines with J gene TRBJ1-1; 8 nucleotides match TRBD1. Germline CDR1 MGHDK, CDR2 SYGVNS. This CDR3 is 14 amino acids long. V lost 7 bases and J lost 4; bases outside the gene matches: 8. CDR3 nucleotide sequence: TGTGCCAGCACCCTGCAGGGGGCTGGCACTGAAGCTTTCTTT. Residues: CASTLQGAGTEAFF. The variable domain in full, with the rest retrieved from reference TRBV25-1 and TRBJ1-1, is EADIYQTPRYLVIGTGKKITLECSQTMGHDKMYWYQQDPGMELHLIHYSYGVNSTEKGDLSSESTVSRIRTEHFPLTLESARPSHTSQYLCASTLQGAGTEAFFGQGTRLTVV.

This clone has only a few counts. CDR3 nucleotide sequence: TGTGCCAGCAGCACCGGACAGGCCGTCAATGAAAAACTGTTTTTT. It is translated as CASSTGQAVNEKLFF. The chain couples TRBV7-9 to TRBJ1-4; 7 nucleotides align to TRBD1. CDR1 is SEHNR and CDR2 is FQNEAQ in the germline V gene (reference sequence). The CDR3 covers 15 residues. With V trimmed by 5 bases and J by 5 bases, 8 bases remained unmatched.

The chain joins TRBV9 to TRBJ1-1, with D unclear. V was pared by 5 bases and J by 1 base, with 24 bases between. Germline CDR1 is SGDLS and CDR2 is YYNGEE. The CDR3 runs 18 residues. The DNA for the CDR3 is TGTGCCAGCAGATATGAGGCTCCCACCCACATAGAGAACACTGAAGCTTTCTTT. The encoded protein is CASRYEAPTHIENTEAFF.

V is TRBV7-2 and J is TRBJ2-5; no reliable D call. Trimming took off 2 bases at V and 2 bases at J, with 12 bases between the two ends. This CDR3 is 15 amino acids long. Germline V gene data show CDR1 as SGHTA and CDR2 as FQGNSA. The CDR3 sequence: CASSLSSVLQETQYF. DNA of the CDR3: TGTGCCAGCAGCTTAAGCAGCGTACTTCAAGAGACCCAGTACTTC. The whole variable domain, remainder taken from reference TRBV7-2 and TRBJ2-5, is GAGVSQSPSNKVTEKGKDVELRCDPISGHTALYWYRQSLGQGLEFLIYFQGNSAPDKSGLPSDRFSAERTGGSVSTLTIQRTQQEDSAVYLCASSLSSVLQETQYFGPGTRLLVL.

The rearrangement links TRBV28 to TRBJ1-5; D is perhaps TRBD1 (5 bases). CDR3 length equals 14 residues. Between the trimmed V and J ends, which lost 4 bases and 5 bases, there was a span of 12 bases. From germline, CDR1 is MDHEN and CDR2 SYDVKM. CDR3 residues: CASSSPWGDQPQHF. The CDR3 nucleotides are TGTGCCAGCAGTTCCCCCTGGGGGGATCAGCCCCAGCATTTT.